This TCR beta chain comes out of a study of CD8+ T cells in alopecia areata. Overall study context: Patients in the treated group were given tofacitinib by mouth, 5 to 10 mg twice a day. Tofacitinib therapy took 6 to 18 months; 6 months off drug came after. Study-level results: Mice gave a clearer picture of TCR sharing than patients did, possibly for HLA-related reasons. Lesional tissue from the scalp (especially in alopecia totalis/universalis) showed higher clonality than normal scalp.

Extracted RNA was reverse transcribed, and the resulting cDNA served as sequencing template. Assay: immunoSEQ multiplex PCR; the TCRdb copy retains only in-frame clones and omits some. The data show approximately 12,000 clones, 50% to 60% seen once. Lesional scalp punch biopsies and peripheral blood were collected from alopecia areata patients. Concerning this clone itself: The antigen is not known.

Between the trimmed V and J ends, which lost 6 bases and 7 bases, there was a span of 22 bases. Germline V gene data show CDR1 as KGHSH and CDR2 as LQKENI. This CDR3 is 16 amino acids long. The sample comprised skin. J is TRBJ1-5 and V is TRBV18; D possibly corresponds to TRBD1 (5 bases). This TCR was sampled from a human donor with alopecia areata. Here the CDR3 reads CASSNAGTGSGQPQHF. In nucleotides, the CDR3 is TGTGCCAGCTCGAACGCAGGGACGGGGAGCGGACAGCCCCAGCATTTT.